This T cell receptor (beta chain) was sequenced during a study of T cell changes during pregnancy in multiple sclerosis. Here immunoSEQ multiplex PCR was the method, and the copy in TCRdb shows in-frame clones only, minus some. The data hold tens of thousands of clones, with roughly 94% observed a single time. The CDR3 totals 14 residues. CDR1 is SNHLY and CDR2 is FYNNEI in the germline V gene. Germline trimming cut 8 bases from V and 6 bases from J; bases unmatched to any gene: 9. Sample: peripheral blood, taken in the first trimester of pregnancy. The chain has TRBV2 and TRBJ2-1, with 8 nucleotides matching TRBD2. The sequence was obtained from a female donor in good health, enrolled as a control in a pregnancy study. CDR3 nucleotide sequence: TGTGCCAGCTGGCCGGGGGGGCCGGGCAATGAGCAGTTCTTC. This encodes CASWPGGPGNEQFF. The variable domain in full, completed from reference TRBV2 and TRBJ2-1, reads EPEVTQTPSHQVTQMGQEVILRCVPISNHLYFYWYRQILGQKVEFLVSFYNNEISEKSEIFDDQFSVERPDGSNFTLKIRSTKLEDSAMYFCASWPGGPGNEQFFGPGTRLTVL.